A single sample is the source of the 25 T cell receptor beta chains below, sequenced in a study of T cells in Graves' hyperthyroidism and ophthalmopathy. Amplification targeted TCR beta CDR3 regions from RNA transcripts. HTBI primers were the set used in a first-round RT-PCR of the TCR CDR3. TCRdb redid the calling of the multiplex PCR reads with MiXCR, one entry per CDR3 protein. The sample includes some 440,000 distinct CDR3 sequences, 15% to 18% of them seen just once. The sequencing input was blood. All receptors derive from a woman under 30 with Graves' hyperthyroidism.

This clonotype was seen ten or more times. The CDR3 is CSAEGEGFRPQHF. DNA of the CDR3: TGCAGTGCTGAGGGGGAGGGGTTTCGGCCCCAGCATTTT. This chain links TRBV20-1 with TRBJ1-5; tentatively, D is TRBD1 (6 bases). This CDR3 comprises 13 residues. Germline-derived CDR1 and CDR2 are DFQATT and SNEGSKA (reference sequence). Trimming cost V 5 bases and J 9 bases, with 17 bases left between them.

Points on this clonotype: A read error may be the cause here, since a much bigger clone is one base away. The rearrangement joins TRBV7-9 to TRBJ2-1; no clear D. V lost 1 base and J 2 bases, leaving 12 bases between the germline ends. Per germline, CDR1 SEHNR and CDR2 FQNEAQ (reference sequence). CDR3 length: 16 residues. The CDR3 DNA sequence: TGTGCCAGCAGCTTAGGCTCTCGTAGCCCCTACAATGAGCAGTTCTTC. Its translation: CASSLGSRSPYNEQFF.

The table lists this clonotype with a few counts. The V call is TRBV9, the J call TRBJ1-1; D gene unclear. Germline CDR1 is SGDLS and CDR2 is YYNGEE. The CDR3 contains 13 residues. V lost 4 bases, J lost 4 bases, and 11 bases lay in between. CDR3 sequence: CASSPPRSTEAFF. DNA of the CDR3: TGTGCCAGCAGCCCCCCCCGATCCACTGAAGCTTTCTTT.

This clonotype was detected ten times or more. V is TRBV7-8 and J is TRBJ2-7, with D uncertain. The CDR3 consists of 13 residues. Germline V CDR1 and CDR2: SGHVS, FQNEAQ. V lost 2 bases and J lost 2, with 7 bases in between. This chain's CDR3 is CASSLNLPYEQYF. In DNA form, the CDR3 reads TGTGCCAGCAGCTTAAACCTCCCCTACGAGCAGTACTTC.

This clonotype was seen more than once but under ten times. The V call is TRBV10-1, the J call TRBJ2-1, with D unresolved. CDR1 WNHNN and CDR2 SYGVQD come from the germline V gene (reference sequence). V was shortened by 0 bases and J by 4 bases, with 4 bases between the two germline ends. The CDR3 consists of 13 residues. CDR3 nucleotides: TGCGCCAGCAGTGAGTCCGGTTACAATGAGCAGTTCTTC. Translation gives CASSESGYNEQFF.

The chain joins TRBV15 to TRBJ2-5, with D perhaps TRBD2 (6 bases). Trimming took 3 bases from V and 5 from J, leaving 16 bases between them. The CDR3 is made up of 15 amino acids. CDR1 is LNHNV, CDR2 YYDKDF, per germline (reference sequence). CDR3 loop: CATSRPGGAGETQYF. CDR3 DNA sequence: TGTGCCACCAGCAGGCCGGGCGGGGCCGGGGAGACCCAGTACTTC.

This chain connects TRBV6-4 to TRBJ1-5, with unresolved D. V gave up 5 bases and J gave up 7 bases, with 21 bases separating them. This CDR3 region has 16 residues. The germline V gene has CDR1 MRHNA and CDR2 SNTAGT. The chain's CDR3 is CASSSLRPGMRQPQHF. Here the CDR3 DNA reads TGTGCCAGCAGTTCCCTTCGCCCGGGTATGAGACAGCCCCAGCATTTT.

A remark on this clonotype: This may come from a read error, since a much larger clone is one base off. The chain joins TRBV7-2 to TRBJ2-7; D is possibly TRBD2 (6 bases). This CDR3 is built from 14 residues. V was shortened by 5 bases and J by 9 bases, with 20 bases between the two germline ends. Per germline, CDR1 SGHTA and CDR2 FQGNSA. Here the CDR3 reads CASSIGQPLGGQYF. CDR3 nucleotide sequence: TGTGCCAGCAGCATCGGTCAGCCACTGGGGGGGCAGTACTTC.

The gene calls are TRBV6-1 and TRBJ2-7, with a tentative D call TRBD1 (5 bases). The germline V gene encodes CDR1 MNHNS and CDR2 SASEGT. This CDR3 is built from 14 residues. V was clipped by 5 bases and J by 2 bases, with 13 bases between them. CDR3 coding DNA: TGTGCCAGCAGTTCGACAGCATCAGCCTACGAGCAGTACTTC. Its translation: CASSSTASAYEQYF.

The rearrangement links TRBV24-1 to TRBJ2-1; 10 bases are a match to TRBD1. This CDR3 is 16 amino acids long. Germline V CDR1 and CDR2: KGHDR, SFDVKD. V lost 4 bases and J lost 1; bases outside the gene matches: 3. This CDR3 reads CATSDLGQGSYNEQFF. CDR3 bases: TGTGCCACCAGTGACCTGGGACAGGGGTCCTACAATGAGCAGTTCTTC.

The CDR3 DNA sequence: TGTGCCAGCAGCGGACAGGCAGATGAATACAATGAGCAGTTCTTC. This codes for CASSGQADEYNEQFF. The V call is TRBV9, the J call TRBJ2-1, with a possible D match to TRBD1 (6 bases). V shed 3 bases and J shed 4 bases, with 14 bases lying between them. CDR1 is SGDLS and CDR2 is YYNGEE in the germline V gene. CDR3 length: 15 residues.

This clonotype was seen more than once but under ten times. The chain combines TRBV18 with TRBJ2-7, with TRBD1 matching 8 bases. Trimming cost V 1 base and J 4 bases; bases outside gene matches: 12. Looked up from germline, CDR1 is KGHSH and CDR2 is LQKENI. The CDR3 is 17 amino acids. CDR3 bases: TGTGCCAGCTCACCACGGTCCGGCGGGACAGGTGATTACGAGCAGTACTTC. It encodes CASSPRSGGTGDYEQYF.

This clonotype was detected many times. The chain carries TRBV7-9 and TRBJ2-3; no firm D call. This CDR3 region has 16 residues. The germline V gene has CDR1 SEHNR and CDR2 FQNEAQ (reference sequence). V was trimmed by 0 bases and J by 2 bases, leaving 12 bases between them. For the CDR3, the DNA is TGTGCCAGCAGCTTAGCGAATCGAGCACACACAGATACGCAGTATTTT. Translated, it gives CASSLANRAHTDTQYF.

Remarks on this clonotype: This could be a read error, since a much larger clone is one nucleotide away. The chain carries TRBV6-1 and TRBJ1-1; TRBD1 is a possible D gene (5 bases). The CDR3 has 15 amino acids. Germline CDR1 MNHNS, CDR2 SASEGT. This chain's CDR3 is CASSTRVGASTEALF. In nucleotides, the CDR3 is TGTGCCAGCAGTACACGGGTAGGGGCGTCCACTGAAGCTCTCTTT.

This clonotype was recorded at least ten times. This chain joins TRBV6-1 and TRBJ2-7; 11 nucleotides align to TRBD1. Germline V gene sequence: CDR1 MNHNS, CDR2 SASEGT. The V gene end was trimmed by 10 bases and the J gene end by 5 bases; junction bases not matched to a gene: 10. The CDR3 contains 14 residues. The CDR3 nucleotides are TGTGCCATCCGGGACAGGGGGTGGCTAGACGAGCAGTACTTC. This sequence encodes CAIRDRGWLDEQYF.

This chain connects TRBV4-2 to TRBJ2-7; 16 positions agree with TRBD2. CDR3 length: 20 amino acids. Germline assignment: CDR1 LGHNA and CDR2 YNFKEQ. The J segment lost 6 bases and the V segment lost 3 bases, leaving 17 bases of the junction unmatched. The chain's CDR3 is CASSHPRPGLAGGPFSEQYF. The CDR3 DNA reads TGTGCCAGCAGCCACCCTCGCCCGGGACTAGCGGGAGGGCCGTTTAGCGAGCAGTACTTC.

The chain's CDR3 is CSVEEGTGGTDTQYF. CDR3 in DNA: TGCAGCGTTGAGGAAGGGACAGGGGGTACAGATACGCAGTATTTT. The V gene is TRBV29-1, the J gene TRBJ2-3, with 11 bases fitting TRBD1. This CDR3 is 15 amino acids long. V lost 3 bases and J lost 3; bases outside the gene matches: 5. Germline V lookup: CDR1 SQVTM, CDR2 ANQGSEA.

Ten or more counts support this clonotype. The CDR3 DNA reads TGTGCCAGCAGTCTGGACAGAAGGACGCGTAATTCACCCCTCCACTTT. It is translated as CASSLDRRTRNSPLHF. J is TRBJ1-6 and V is TRBV2; D possibly corresponds to TRBD1 (6 bases). The V gene lost 5 bases and the J gene lost 6 bases, with 17 bases spanning the gap. This CDR3 spans 16 amino acids. CDR1 and CDR2 from the germline V gene are SNHLY and FYNNEI.

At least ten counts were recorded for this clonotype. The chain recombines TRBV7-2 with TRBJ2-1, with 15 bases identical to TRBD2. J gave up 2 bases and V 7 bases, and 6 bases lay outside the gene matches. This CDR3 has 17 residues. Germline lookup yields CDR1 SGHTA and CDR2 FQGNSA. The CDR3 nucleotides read TGTGCCAGCACCAGGGGACTAGCGGGGGGCCCCTACAATGAGCAGTTCTTC. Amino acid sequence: CASTRGLAGGPYNEQFF.

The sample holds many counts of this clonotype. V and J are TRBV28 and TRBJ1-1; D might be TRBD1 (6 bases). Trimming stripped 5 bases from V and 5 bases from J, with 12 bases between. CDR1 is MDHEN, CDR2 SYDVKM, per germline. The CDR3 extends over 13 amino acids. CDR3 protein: CASSPPQGTEAFF. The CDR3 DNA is TGTGCCAGCAGTCCACCGCAGGGGACTGAAGCTTTCTTT.

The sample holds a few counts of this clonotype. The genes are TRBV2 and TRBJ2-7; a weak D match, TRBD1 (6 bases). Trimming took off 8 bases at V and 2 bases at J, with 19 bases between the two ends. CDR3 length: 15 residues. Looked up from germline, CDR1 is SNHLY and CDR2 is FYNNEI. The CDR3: CASVPQNRATYEQYF. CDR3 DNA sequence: TGTGCCAGCGTACCCCAAAACAGGGCGACCTACGAGCAGTACTTC. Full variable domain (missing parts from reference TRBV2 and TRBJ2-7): EPEVTQTPSHQVTQMGQEVILRCVPISNHLYFYWYRQILGQKVEFLVSFYNNEISEKSEIFDDQFSVERPDGSNFTLKIRSTKLEDSAMYFCASVPQNRATYEQYFGPGTRLTVT.

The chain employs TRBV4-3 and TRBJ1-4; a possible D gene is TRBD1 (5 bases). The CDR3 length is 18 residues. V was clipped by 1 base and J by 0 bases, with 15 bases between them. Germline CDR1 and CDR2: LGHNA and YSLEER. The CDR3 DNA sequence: TGCGCCAGCAGCCAAGTACGCAGGGTATTGGCAACTAATGAAAAACTGTTTTTT. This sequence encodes CASSQVRRVLATNEKLFF.

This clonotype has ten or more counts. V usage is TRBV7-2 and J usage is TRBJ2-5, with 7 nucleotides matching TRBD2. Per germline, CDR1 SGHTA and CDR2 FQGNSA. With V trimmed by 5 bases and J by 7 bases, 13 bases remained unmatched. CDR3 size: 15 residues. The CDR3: CASSPAGEPGGTQYF. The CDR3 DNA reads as TGTGCCAGCAGCCCTGCGGGGGAACCCGGTGGGACCCAGTACTTC.

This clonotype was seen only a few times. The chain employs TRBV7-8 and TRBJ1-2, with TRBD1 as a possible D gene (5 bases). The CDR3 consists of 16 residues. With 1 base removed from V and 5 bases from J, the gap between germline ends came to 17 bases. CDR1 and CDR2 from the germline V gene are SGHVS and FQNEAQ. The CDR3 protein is CASSLGASGLAYGYTF. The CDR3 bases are TGTGCCAGCAGCTTAGGGGCCTCAGGGCTGGCTTATGGCTACACCTTC.

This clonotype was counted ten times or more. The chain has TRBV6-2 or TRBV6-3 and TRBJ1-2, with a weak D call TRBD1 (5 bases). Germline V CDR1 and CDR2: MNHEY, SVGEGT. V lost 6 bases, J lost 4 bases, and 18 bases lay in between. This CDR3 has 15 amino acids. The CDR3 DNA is TGTGCCAGCAGATCCCAAGGGACCGACCTCTATGGCTACACCTTC. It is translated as CASRSQGTDLYGYTF.